A single sample is the source of the 5 T cell receptor beta chains below, sequenced in a study of post-analysis software for immune sequencing data. TCR beta libraries were prepared from cDNA with unique molecular identifiers. TCRdb re-called the PCR reads with MiXCR, one entry per CDR3 protein. Of 740,000 or so distinct CDR3 sequences listed, about 53% are singletons. No antigen is known for these receptors. Study findings and constraints: TRBV5-6, TRBV5-1 and TRBV20-1 belonged to a set of about 5 TRBV segments that were more frequent in patients than controls.

The specimen sequenced was blood. The receptors were gathered from a girl aged 5 to 17 with multiple sclerosis.

In nucleotides, the CDR3 is TGTGCCAGCAGCGAACAGGACGTCTGGGTTGAGGGCTACACCTTC. Translating gives CASSEQDVWVEGYTF. The chain links TRBV2 to TRBJ1-2; the D gene is possibly TRBD1 (5 bases). The CDR3 extends over 15 amino acids. The V end lost 6 bases, the J end lost 8 bases, and 22 bases lay between the germline ends. CDR1 is SNHLY and CDR2 is FYNNEI in the germline V gene.

This clonotype was found a few times. This chain connects TRBV7-9 to TRBJ1-2; D call uncertain. The CDR3 extends over 12 amino acids. Germline V CDR1 and CDR2: SEHNR, FQNEAQ (reference sequence). Trimming cost V 2 bases and J 5 bases, with 6 bases left between them. CDR3 coding DNA: TGTGCCAGCAGCTTAATGGGGTATGGCTACACCTTC. Translating it yields CASSLMGYGYTF.

The chain has TRBV29-1 and TRBJ1-4; no definite D call. The V gene lost 7 bases and the J gene lost 8 bases, with 8 bases spanning the gap. Germline assignment: CDR1 SQVTM and CDR2 ANQGSEA. The CDR3 is made up of 10 amino acids. CDR3 in DNA: TGCAGCGCTGTGGGAGAAAAACTGTTTTTT. Amino acids: CSAVGEKLFF.

The chain joins TRBV4-1 to TRBJ2-5; maybe TRBD2 (6 bases). Trimming stripped 0 bases from V and 5 bases from J, with 13 bases between. Germline V gene sequence: CDR1 MGHRA, CDR2 YSYEKL. The CDR3 spans 15 residues. CDR3 in amino acids: CASSQDVGRPETQYF. DNA for the CDR3: TGCGCCAGCAGCCAAGATGTTGGGAGGCCGGAGACCCAGTACTTC.

V and J are TRBV7-9 and TRBJ2-7, with D perhaps matching TRBD1 (5 bases). Trimming shortened V by 8 bases and J by 2 bases, and 13 bases separated the two germline ends. The germline V gene has CDR1 SEHNR and CDR2 FQNEAQ (reference sequence). This CDR3 contains 13 residues. The CDR3 coding sequence is TGTGCCAGCGGGGCAGGCCCAACCTACGAGCAGTACTTC. Translation gives CASGAGPTYEQYF.